These 15 T cell receptor beta chains were sequenced from one sample in a study of T-cell reconstitution after alpha-beta-depleted transplantation in children. Unique molecular identifiers were used in preparing the TCRbeta library. TCRdb re-called the PCR reads through MiXCR, storing one row per CDR3 protein. The table has about 980,000 distinct CDR3 sequences, about 26% seen once. The sample in question was PBMCs, mostly from graft donor cells, obtained 360 days after TCRalphabeta/CD19-depleted stem cell transplant. The origin of the receptors is a boy under two years old who had a stem cell transplant for SCID, so the T cells may come from the graft donor.

The chain recombines TRBV27 with TRBJ1-2; TRBD1 matches 9 bases. V was pared by 6 bases and J by 6 bases, with 11 bases of the junction left unmatched. There are 15 residues in the CDR3. Germline assignment: CDR1 MNHEY and CDR2 SMNVEV (reference sequence). The CDR3 protein is CASRRVGTGYDGYTF. The CDR3 DNA is TGTGCCAGCAGACGCGTAGGGACAGGGTATGATGGCTACACCTTC.

The chain links TRBV7-2 to TRBJ2-1; 9 nucleotides align to TRBD2. V lost 1 base, J lost 12 bases, and 7 bases stayed unmatched. The CDR3 runs 14 residues. Germline V lookup: CDR1 SGHTA, CDR2 FQGNSA. The CDR3: CASSLGSSGALQFF. CDR3 sequence (DNA): TGTGCCAGCAGCTTAGGGTCTAGCGGGGCCTTGCAGTTCTTC.

This clonotype was recorded a few times. The gene calls are TRBV5-1 and TRBJ2-5; D may be TRBD1 (5 bases). V was trimmed by 2 bases and J by 5 bases, leaving 13 bases between them. The CDR3 runs to 14 residues. CDR1 is SGHRS and CDR2 is YFSETQ in the germline V gene. Written as DNA, the CDR3 is TGCGCCAGCAGCTTCGACAGTCTAGGGGAGACCCAGTACTTC. Translated: CASSFDSLGETQYF.

A few counts support this clonotype. The rearrangement links TRBV29-1 to TRBJ1-1; 8 bases match TRBD1. The CDR3 is made up of 12 amino acids. V lost 2 bases, J lost 7 bases, and 3 bases stayed unmatched. The germline CDR1 and CDR2 sequences are SQVTM and ANQGSEA. The CDR3 is CSVEQGAFEAFF. The CDR3 region has the DNA TGCAGCGTTGAACAGGGGGCTTTTGAAGCTTTCTTT.

The J gene is TRBJ2-3, the V gene TRBV5-1; 7 nucleotides match TRBD2. After removal of 4 bases from V and 8 bases from J, the junction contained 10 bases not matched to a gene. This CDR3 comprises 14 residues. Germline lookup yields CDR1 SGHRS and CDR2 YFSETQ. The CDR3 bases are TGCGCCAGCAGCGCCAGGTGGACTAGTGGTACGCAGTATTTT. This gives the protein CASSARWTSGTQYF.

The gene calls are TRBV7-2 and TRBJ2-5; TRBD2 matches at 9 bases. V was clipped by 3 bases and J by 5 bases; unmatched bases: 13. The CDR3 loop spans 17 amino acids. Germline V CDR1 and CDR2: SGHTA, FQGNSA. CDR3 loop: CASSFIPGLALSETQYF. The CDR3 nucleotides are TGTGCCAGCAGCTTCATTCCCGGACTAGCGCTTTCGGAGACCCAGTACTTC.

In its sample, this clonotype was seen a few times. J is TRBJ2-7 and V is TRBV12-3 or TRBV12-4, with D maybe TRBD2 (6 bases). This CDR3 spans 14 amino acids. The V end lost 2 bases, the J end lost 0 bases, and 8 bases lay between the germline ends. The CDR3 DNA follows: TGTGCCAGCAGTTTAAGGGAGGACTCCTACGAGCAGTACTTC. Protein: CASSLREDSYEQYF.

This chain links TRBV10-3 with TRBJ2-7; TRBD1 is a possible D gene (5 bases). Trimming pared 3 bases from V and 1 base from J, leaving 13 bases between. The CDR3 contains 15 residues. The V gene's germline CDR1 is ENHRY and CDR2 SYGVKD. DNA of the CDR3: TGTGCCATCAGTGACAAGGGGTCGACGTCCTACGAGCAGTACTTC. Protein: CAISDKGSTSYEQYF.

The CDR3: CASSLAGISFF. The CDR3 DNA reads as TGTGCCAGCAGCTTAGCAGGGATATCTTTCTTT. The V and J genes are TRBV7-9 and TRBJ1-1, with no clear D. CDR1 and CDR2 from the germline V gene are SEHNR and FQNEAQ (reference sequence). Trimming took off 0 bases at V and 12 bases at J, with 8 bases between the two ends. The CDR3 has 11 amino acids.

This clonotype was picked up a small number of times. The genes are TRBV20-1 and TRBJ2-2; 8 bases agree with TRBD1. J lost 1 base, V lost 3 bases, and 7 bases had no gene match. This CDR3 has 16 amino acids. Germline CDR1 reads DFQATT; CDR2 reads SNEGSKA (reference sequence). Here the CDR3 reads CSARAPGQENTGELFF. The CDR3, as DNA: TGCAGTGCTAGGGCGCCGGGACAGGAGAACACCGGGGAGCTGTTTTTT.

This clonotype has more than one count but fewer than ten. J is TRBJ1-2 and V is TRBV7-9; maybe TRBD1 (6 bases). Germline values: CDR1 SEHNR, CDR2 FQNEAQ (reference sequence). The V gene lost 5 bases and the J gene lost 6 bases, with 22 bases spanning the gap. The CDR3 spans 16 residues. CDR3 DNA sequence: TGTGCCAGCAGCCAGACGAACAGGGAAGGTTTAAATGGCTACACCTTC. Protein sequence: CASSQTNREGLNGYTF.

The V gene is TRBV20-1, the J gene TRBJ2-7, with 7 nucleotides matching TRBD1. Unmatched junction bases numbered 11, after V lost 5 bases and J lost 1 base. CDR3 length equals 15 residues. Germline values: CDR1 DFQATT, CDR2 SNEGSKA (reference sequence). CDR3 coding DNA: TGCAGTGCTTCCCGACCCGGACAGGCGTCCTACGAGCAGTACTTC. Translated: CSASRPGQASYEQYF.

The rearrangement links TRBV12-3 or TRBV12-4 to TRBJ2-3, with 8 bases identical to TRBD2. With V trimmed by 8 bases and J by 4 bases, 5 bases remained unmatched. The CDR3 extends over 13 amino acids. The CDR3 sequence is CASQLGLADTQYF. In DNA, the CDR3 is TGTGCCAGCCAGCTGGGACTAGCAGATACGCAGTATTTT.

This clonotype occurred a few times. This sequence joins TRBV24-1 and TRBJ2-3; D may be TRBD1 or TRBD2 (5 bases each). Trimming cost V 4 bases and J 4 bases, with 14 bases left between them. Germline V gives CDR1 KGHDR, CDR2 SFDVKD. This CDR3 region has 15 residues. The DNA of the CDR3 is TGTGCCACCAGTGACCCCGGGACCCTGGCAGATACGCAGTATTTT. Its translation is CATSDPGTLADTQYF.

The chain couples TRBV5-1 to TRBJ2-2, with TRBD1 matching over 9 bases. The CDR3 consists of 16 residues. V lost 2 bases and J lost 3; bases outside the gene matches: 5. Germline V CDR1 and CDR2: SGHRS, YFSETQ. This chain's CDR3 is CASSFYRGQDTGELFF. The DNA of the CDR3 is TGCGCCAGCAGCTTTTACAGGGGGCAAGACACCGGGGAGCTGTTTTTT.